Listed here is a single T cell receptor (beta chain). Its antigen is unidentified. A much larger clone is a single base away; this may be a read error. Together with a sample-barcoded 5' primer, a J-beta primer mix was included in a second PCR lasting roughly 6 to 12 cycles. The authors tagged each cDNA molecule using a template-switch adaptor with 12 random nucleotides. TCRdb called the 5' RACE reads again in MiXCR, with one record for every CDR3 protein. The data contain about 1.1 million distinct CDR3 sequences, around two fifths of them singletons. The data derive from a study of blood T cells in healthy people across ages. Findings of the study overall: With unsorted PBMCs, a conclusive comparison of naive versus antigen-experienced cells was not possible. Diversity was higher, and naive CD4+ cells more numerous, in long-lived donors than in aged donors.

The V and J ends lost 5 bases and 11 bases, in that order; junction bases with no gene match: 15. Germline CDR1 reads SGDLS; CDR2 reads YYNGEE. The CDR3 is 16 residues long. V usage is TRBV9 and J usage is TRBJ2-5, with TRBD2 matching over 13 bases. Sequencing was carried out using blood. The receptor's source is a man younger than 35 in good health. The CDR3, as DNA: TGTGCCAGCAGTAATGTCCCCGGGACTAGCGGGGTTGAGCAGTACTTC. Residues: CASSNVPGTSGVEQYF.